Shown below are 28 T cell receptor beta chains from a single sample sequenced in a study of blood T cell dynamics during melanoma immunotherapy. Produced via immunoSEQ multiplex PCR; TCRdb's table is partial and in-frame only. The table lists almost 8,500 clones, 85% to 90% of them singletons. Stated time point: week 3, after first cycle of checkpoint inhibitor. This specimen was blood, taken from a patient treated with checkpoint blockade. These receptors all stem from a human donor with melanoma.

The chain joins TRBV19 to TRBJ1-2; TRBD1 matches 9 bases. The CDR3 has 13 amino acids. Germline CDR1 is LNHDA and CDR2 is SQIVND (reference sequence). V trimming: 4 bases; J trimming: 6 bases; junction bases outside the gene matches: 3. The CDR3 sequence is CASSRTGVDGYTF. CDR3 DNA sequence: TGTGCCAGTAGTAGGACAGGGGTTGATGGCTACACCTTC.

V is TRBV5-6 and J is TRBJ1-5; 9 positions agree with TRBD1. Germline values: CDR1 SGHDT, CDR2 YYEEEE. There are 15 residues in the CDR3. V lost 2 bases, J lost 4 bases, and 4 bases stayed unmatched. The CDR3 DNA follows: TGTGCCAGCAGCTTAACCGGGACAGGGAATCAGCCCCAGCATTTT. Translation: CASSLTGTGNQPQHF.

The chain recombines TRBV5-1 with TRBJ1-2; 8 nucleotides match TRBD1. This CDR3 has 13 amino acids. The trim removed 4 bases at V and 7 bases at J, leaving 6 bases unmatched. In germline, CDR1 is SGHRS, CDR2 YFSETQ. DNA of the CDR3: TGCGCCAGCAGCATAGGACAGGGAGCTGGCTACACCTTC. Its translation: CASSIGQGAGYTF.

V gene TRBV6-4 combines with J gene TRBJ2-7; D remains unclear. V lost 4 bases and J 3 bases, leaving 10 bases between the germline ends. The CDR3 runs 13 residues. Germline V CDR1 and CDR2: MRHNA, SNTAGT. CDR3 residues: CASSVSAGYEQYF. CDR3 coding DNA: TGTGCCAGCAGTGTCAGCGCTGGCTACGAGCAGTACTTC.

This clone has more than one count but fewer than ten. The chain joins TRBV19 to TRBJ1-3; a weak D match, TRBD1 (5 bases). Germline-derived CDR1 and CDR2 are LNHDA and SQIVND (reference sequence). This CDR3 is 16 amino acids long. Trimming pared 3 bases from V and 3 bases from J, leaving 15 bases between. CDR3 loop: CASSMTTLGGGNTIYF. The CDR3 DNA reads as TGTGCCAGTAGTATGACGACGCTCGGGGGTGGAAACACCATATATTTT. The whole variable domain, filled in from reference TRBV19 and TRBJ1-3, reads DGGITQSPKYLFRKEGQNVTLSCEQNLNHDAMYWYRQDPGQGLRLIYYSQIVNDFQKGDIAEGYSVSREKKESFPLTVTSAQKNPTAFYLCASSMTTLGGGNTIYFGEGSWLTVV.

This clone has a handful of counts. The rearrangement links TRBV11-2 to TRBJ1-2; 8 bases fit TRBD1. Losses at the gene ends were 0 bases for V and 4 bases for J; bases not matched to a gene: 7. The CDR3 spans 16 residues. Germline CDR1 SGHAT, CDR2 FQNNGV. The CDR3 loop reads CASSLEEQGARYGYTF. In DNA, the CDR3 is TGTGCCAGCAGCTTAGAGGAGCAGGGGGCTCGCTATGGCTACACCTTC.

The chain links TRBV4-1 to TRBJ1-2; the D is unclear. Trimming pared 0 bases from V and 0 bases from J, leaving 11 bases between. The CDR3 has 16 residues. Germline CDR1 and CDR2: MGHRA and YSYEKL. DNA for the CDR3: TGCGCCAGCAGCCAAGATCGTAACGAAGCTAACTATGGCTACACCTTC. This encodes CASSQDRNEANYGYTF.

The rearrangement uses TRBV7-9 and TRBJ1-6, with 12 bases lining up with TRBD1. Germline assignment: CDR1 SEHNR and CDR2 FQNEAQ (reference sequence). This CDR3 spans 16 amino acids. Trimming at V came to 5 bases and at J to 6 bases, leaving 5 bases not matched to a gene. CDR3 nucleotide sequence: TGTGCCAGCAGCAGGGGACAGGGGGCGAGTAATTCACCCCTCCACTTT. Protein product: CASSRGQGASNSPLHF.

J is TRBJ2-7 and V is TRBV15; 7 bases agree with TRBD1. CDR1 and CDR2 (germline): LNHNV, YYDKDF (reference sequence). The CDR3 length is 16 residues. V trimming: 0 bases; J trimming: 5 bases; junction bases outside the gene matches: 10. The CDR3 nucleotides read TGTGCCACCAGCAGAGATATCGGGACAGCTGGCCACGAGCAGTACTTC. Its protein product is CATSRDIGTAGHEQYF.

J is TRBJ1-1 and V is TRBV5-1; D is perhaps TRBD1 (5 bases). V was shortened by 1 base and J by 2 bases, with 12 bases between the two germline ends. The CDR3 is 15 residues long. Germline CDR1 and CDR2: SGHRS and YFSETQ. The CDR3 coding sequence is TGCGCCAGCAGCTTGTCCGTGACAGCAAACACTGAAGCTTTCTTT. The encoded protein is CASSLSVTANTEAFF.

V and J are TRBV25-1 and TRBJ1-3; D is unclear. This CDR3 has 14 residues. Trimming pared 2 bases from V and 3 bases from J, leaving 8 bases between. Germline CDR1 is MGHDK and CDR2 is SYGVNS. Here the CDR3 reads CASSEPGIGNTIYF. CDR3 nucleotide sequence: TGTGCCAGCAGTGAACCGGGCATTGGAAACACCATATATTTT.

V usage is TRBV19 and J usage is TRBJ2-2; 8 positions agree with TRBD1. Germline V CDR1 and CDR2: LNHDA, SQIVND (reference sequence). V lost 7 bases and J lost 4; bases outside the gene matches: 8. The CDR3 runs to 15 residues. The CDR3 DNA reads as TGTGCCAGTATAGGGGCAGGGGGCATCACCGGGGAGCTGTTTTTT. Its protein is CASIGAGGITGELFF.

The gene calls are TRBV5-1 and TRBJ1-6, with a tentative D call TRBD1 (5 bases). Trimming left V 4 bases short and J 7 bases short, with 9 bases between. Germline V CDR1 and CDR2: SGHRS, YFSETQ. This CDR3 has 13 amino acids. CDR3 sequence: CASSAEGNSPLHF. The DNA of the CDR3 is TGCGCCAGCAGCGCCGAGGGGAATTCACCCCTCCACTTT.

This clone showed up just once. The chain employs TRBV6-5 and TRBJ2-7; TRBD1 aligns across 9 bases. Germline CDR1 reads MNHEY; CDR2 reads SVGAGI. This CDR3 region has 14 residues. V shed 2 bases and J 2 bases; nucleotides not matched to a gene: 1. The CDR3 spells CASSYGTGTYEQYF. For the CDR3, the DNA is TGTGCCAGCAGTTACGGGACAGGGACCTACGAGCAGTACTTC.

The genes are TRBV25-1 and TRBJ1-1; D might be TRBD1 (5 bases). Trimming stripped 6 bases from V and 3 bases from J, with 17 bases between. Germline V gene data show CDR1 as MGHDK and CDR2 as SYGVNS. The CDR3 extends over 15 amino acids. CDR3 protein: CASSDGWGVDTEAFF. The CDR3 DNA reads as TGTGCCAGCAGCGACGGGTGGGGGGTCGACACTGAAGCTTTCTTT.

The V call is TRBV6-1, the J call TRBJ1-5; tentatively, D is TRBD1 (6 bases). CDR1 and CDR2 (germline): MNHNS, SASEGT. V lost 3 bases to trimming and J lost 6 bases, with 12 bases between them. The CDR3 is 14 residues long. The CDR3 bases are TGTGCCAGCAGTGATTCCGGGGGGGCTCAGCCCCAGCATTTT. Amino acids: CASSDSGGAQPQHF.

V gene TRBV25-1 combines with J gene TRBJ1-2; D perhaps matches TRBD1 (6 bases). The V gene's germline CDR1 is MGHDK and CDR2 SYGVNS. This CDR3 region has 16 residues. V dropped 1 base and J dropped 5 bases, with 17 bases sitting between them. The CDR3 here is CASSEFGLGQWYGYTF. CDR3 nucleotides: TGTGCCAGCAGTGAATTTGGTTTAGGACAGTGGTATGGCTACACCTTC.

V usage is TRBV27 and J usage is TRBJ2-7, with 7 bases matching TRBD1. Germline CDR1 MNHEY, CDR2 SMNVEV (reference sequence). V gave up 8 bases and J gave up 2 bases; unmatched junction bases: 12. The CDR3 runs 15 residues. The chain's CDR3 is CASRTGQLLPYEQYF. The CDR3 nucleotides are TGTGCCAGCCGAACGGGACAGCTCCTTCCCTACGAGCAGTACTTC.

This chain links TRBV14 with TRBJ1-1, with a possible D match to TRBD1 (5 bases). Germline CDR1 is SGHDN and CDR2 is FVKESK. The CDR3 loop spans 13 amino acids. The V end lost 5 bases, the J end lost 0 bases, and 7 bases lay between the germline ends. CDR3 in amino acids: CASSTGLNTEAFF. CDR3 sequence (DNA): TGTGCCAGCAGCACAGGCCTGAACACTGAAGCTTTCTTT.

The chain combines TRBV19 with TRBJ1-1; TRBD1 is a possible D gene (6 bases). V was shortened by 6 bases and J by 5 bases, with 13 bases between the two germline ends. The CDR3 is made up of 13 amino acids. CDR1 and CDR2 (germline): LNHDA, SQIVND (reference sequence). CDR3 sequence: CASRGRGGTEAFF. CDR3 nucleotide sequence: TGTGCCAGTAGGGGCAGGGGAGGGACTGAAGCTTTCTTT.

The chain employs TRBV7-9 and TRBJ1-2; 10 bases agree with TRBD1. The V gene end was trimmed by 7 bases and the J gene end by 4 bases; junction bases not matched to a gene: 15. Per the germline V gene, CDR1 is SEHNR and CDR2 is FQNEAQ (reference sequence). The CDR3 is 17 residues long. CDR3 nucleotide sequence: TGTGCCAGCACCAACCGGGACAGGGGAAATAAAGGCTATGGCTACACCTTC. Protein: CASTNRDRGNKGYGYTF.

The chain is built from TRBV25-1 and TRBJ1-4; D might be TRBD1 (5 bases). Per germline, CDR1 MGHDK and CDR2 SYGVNS. This CDR3 comprises 14 residues. Trimming removed 6 bases from V and 2 bases from J, with 10 bases in between. The CDR3 nucleotides read TGTGCCAGCAGATCCGGGGGGACTAATGAAAAACTGTTTTTT. Its translation is CASRSGGTNEKLFF.

The chain couples TRBV30 to TRBJ2-4, with D possibly being TRBD2 (5 bases). The V end lost 0 bases, the J end lost 0 bases, and 6 bases lay between the germline ends. Germline CDR1 is GTSNPN and CDR2 is SVGIG (reference sequence). The CDR3 has 14 residues. CDR3 in DNA: TGTGCCTGGAGTGTAGGACTAGCCAAAAACATTCAGTACTTC. The encoded protein is CAWSVGLAKNIQYF.

This clone was counted a single time. V is TRBV4-1 and J is TRBJ1-6, with D maybe TRBD1 (5 bases). The CDR3 loop spans 15 amino acids. The V gene lost 1 base and the J gene lost 5 bases, with 9 bases spanning the gap. Germline V gene lookup returns CDR1 MGHRA and CDR2 YSYEKL. The CDR3 loop is CASSQGGTNNSPLHF. The DNA for the CDR3 is TGCGCCAGCAGCCAAGGAGGGACGAATAATTCACCCCTCCACTTT.

The chain combines TRBV28 with TRBJ1-1, with D hard to call. This CDR3 has 13 amino acids. The germline V gene has CDR1 MDHEN and CDR2 SYDVKM. With 5 bases removed from V and 11 bases from J, the gap between germline ends came to 18 bases. CDR3 loop: CASSTARSRLAFF. As DNA, the CDR3 is TGTGCCAGCAGTACAGCCCGTTCTAGGTTGGCTTTCTTT. Full variable domain (missing parts from reference TRBV28 and TRBJ1-1): DVKVTQSSRYLVKRTGEKVFLECVQDMDHENMFWYRQDPGLGLRLIYFSYDVKMKEKGDIPEGYSVSREKKERFSLILESASTNQTSMYLCASSTARSRLAFFGQGTRLTVV.

V gene TRBV9 combines with J gene TRBJ1-3; D is unresolved. V dropped 3 bases and J dropped 2 bases, with 15 bases sitting between them. In germline, CDR1 is SGDLS, CDR2 YYNGEE. CDR3 length: 16 residues. CDR3 nucleotide sequence: TGTGCCAGCAGCGAGTTTGGGCAGGCTGCTGGAAACACCATATATTTT. This gives the protein CASSEFGQAAGNTIYF.

The chain recombines TRBV27 with TRBJ1-1; D not resolved. Per the germline V gene, CDR1 is MNHEY and CDR2 is SMNVEV (reference sequence). V was clipped by 4 bases and J by 4 bases, with 13 bases between them. The CDR3 covers 14 residues. This chain's CDR3 is CASSSPGPTTEAFF. CDR3 nucleotides: TGTGCCAGCAGTTCCCCCGGCCCAACCACTGAAGCTTTCTTT.

The chain joins TRBV18 to TRBJ1-2; D might be TRBD1 (6 bases). Deletions cut 4 bases from V and 0 bases from J, with 12 bases between. CDR3 size: 15 residues. The V gene's germline CDR1 is KGHSH and CDR2 LQKENI. CDR3 bases: TGTGCCAGCTCACAGTTGGACAGACCTAACTATGGCTACACCTTC. This translates into CASSQLDRPNYGYTF.